These 10 T cell receptor beta chains share one sample of origin, sequenced in a study of metastatic and nonmetastatic thyroid tumors. TCRdb re-clonotyped the PCR reads through MiXCR. This sample has several thousand clones, with around 35% found just once. Every patient underwent thyroid surgery untreated. Sequencing input: adjacent normal tissue. The receptors here all came from a female donor with papillary thyroid cancer or a benign thyroid nodule (not recorded which). Some clones in this sample may be carry-over from other donors' samples.

This clone came up a few times. V usage is TRBV19 and J usage is TRBJ1-4; tentatively, D is TRBD1 (5 bases). Germline CDR1 reads LNHDA; CDR2 reads SQIVND (reference sequence). V lost 1 base and J lost 12, with 6 bases in between. The CDR3 is 11 amino acids. The CDR3 loop is CASSIGGQLFF. DNA for the CDR3: TGTGCCAGTAGTATAGGGGGACAACTGTTTTTT.

The V and J genes are TRBV19 and TRBJ2-6; 7 bases are a match to TRBD1. Germline CDR1 reads LNHDA; CDR2 reads SQIVND (reference sequence). Losses at the gene ends were 7 bases for V and 0 bases for J; bases not matched to a gene: 6. The CDR3 contains 16 residues. This CDR3 reads CASIRTGDSGANVLTF. CDR3 nucleotides: TGTGCCAGTATTCGGACAGGAGACTCTGGGGCCAACGTCCTGACTTTC.

The chain joins TRBV28 to TRBJ2-7; a possible D gene is TRBD1 (5 bases). Germline V lookup: CDR1 MDHEN, CDR2 SYDVKM. The ends were cut back, 7 bases at V and 0 bases at J, with 13 bases in the middle. The CDR3 has 14 residues. CDR3 nucleotides: TGTGCCAGCATACCAGGGTCCTCCTCCTACGAGCAGTACTTC. Translation: CASIPGSSSYEQYF. Full variable domain (rest looked up from reference TRBV28 and TRBJ2-7): DVKVTQSSRYLVKRTGEKVFLECVQDMDHENMFWYRQDPGLGLRLIYFSYDVKMKEKGDIPEGYSVSREKKERFSLILESASTNQTSMYLCASIPGSSSYEQYFGPGTRLTVT.

This chain links TRBV6-1 with TRBJ2-5; D is unresolved. The CDR3 length is 16 residues. V gave up 1 base and J gave up 1 base, with 13 bases separating them. The germline V gene encodes CDR1 MNHNS and CDR2 SASEGT. CDR3 sequence: CASSEGGGVCQETQYF. The CDR3 coding sequence is TGTGCCAGCAGTGAAGGGGGTGGTGTGTGCCAAGAGACCCAGTACTTC.

This clone is labeled large. The rearrangement joins TRBV6-5 to TRBJ1-1; D unresolved. Trimming shortened V by 2 bases and J by 3 bases, and 10 bases separated the two germline ends. Germline CDR1 and CDR2: MNHEY and SVGAGI. The CDR3 is 14 residues long. For the CDR3, the DNA is TGTGCCAGCAGTTACCGCGTAGGCGACACTGAAGCTTTCTTT. Translating gives CASSYRVGDTEAFF.

V and J are TRBV2 and TRBJ2-7; D may be TRBD1 (5 bases). With 0 bases removed from V and 1 base from J, the gap between germline ends came to 13 bases. Germline V lookup: CDR1 SNHLY, CDR2 FYNNEI. The CDR3 spans 16 residues. In DNA form, the CDR3 reads TGTGCCAGCAGTGAAGCGCATGGTGGGGCATCCTACGAGCAGTACTTC. Its translation is CASSEAHGGASYEQYF.

A few counts support this clone. The V and J genes are TRBV12-3 or TRBV12-4 and TRBJ2-2; no definite D call. Trimming removed 7 bases from V and 2 bases from J, with 5 bases in between. CDR3 length: 12 amino acids. In nucleotides, the CDR3 is TGTGCCAGCAATCGTAACACCGGGGAGCTGTTTTTT. As protein: CASNRNTGELFF.

This clone came up a few times. The V call is TRBV28, the J call TRBJ2-7, with D tentatively TRBD1 (5 bases). The CDR3 contains 15 residues. The V end lost 1 base, the J end lost 2 bases, and 12 bases lay between the germline ends. The germline V gene encodes CDR1 MDHEN and CDR2 SYDVKM. CDR3 residues: CASSLFTGRPYEQYF. The CDR3 DNA sequence: TGTGCCAGCAGTTTATTTACAGGCAGACCCTACGAGCAGTACTTC. Filled out from reference TRBV28 and TRBJ2-7, the complete variable domain reads DVKVTQSSRYLVKRTGEKVFLECVQDMDHENMFWYRQDPGLGLRLIYFSYDVKMKEKGDIPEGYSVSREKKERFSLILESASTNQTSMYLCASSLFTGRPYEQYFGPGTRLTVT.

The V gene is TRBV11-2, the J gene TRBJ2-7; D not resolved. Germline values: CDR1 SGHAT, CDR2 FQNNGV. Trimming took 0 bases from V and 0 from J, leaving 9 bases between them. There are 15 residues in the CDR3. The CDR3 loop reads CASSLDPESSYEQYF. CDR3 sequence (DNA): TGTGCCAGCAGCTTAGATCCCGAAAGCTCCTACGAGCAGTACTTC.

This clone was seen a handful of times. The chain employs TRBV6-1 and TRBJ1-1; 8 bases match TRBD1. Germline CDR1 is MNHNS and CDR2 is SASEGT. The CDR3 extends over 17 amino acids. V shed 3 bases and J 8 bases; nucleotides not matched to a gene: 17. The CDR3 loop is CASSDLLAGGARWEAFF. CDR3 in DNA: TGTGCCAGCAGTGATCTTCTGGCAGGGGGCGCAAGGTGGGAAGCTTTCTTT.